The rows below give T cell receptor beta chains drawn from one sample of a study of blood T cell repertoires in COVID-19. Only in-frame clones appear in the TCRdb table, and some are missing; sequencing was by immunoSEQ multiplex PCR. Seen here are under 65,000 clones, 75% to 90% observed once, and the top ten hold around 20%. The specimen sequenced was peripheral blood. The origin of the receptors is a woman of 80 years or more with COVID-19, enrolled during active disease. Each CDR3 is given with its conserved first and last residue. The order of the fields is clone size, V gene, J gene, D gene, CDR3 DNA, CDR3 protein. D genes are given only for firm matches. The size entry is marked missing in some rows and otherwise reads once, few, many or a size class.

-	TRBV7-9	TRBJ1-2	-	TGTGCCAGCTCCGTTGACTATGGCTACACCTTC	CASSVDYGYTF
-	TRBV30	TRBJ1-1	-	TGTGCCTGGAGGGCCGGGAGTAAAGCTTTCTTT	CAWRAGSKAFF
-	TRBV27	TRBJ2-7	TRBD1	TGTGCCAGCAGCCTGACGACAGGGGTCTACGAGCAGTACTTC	CASSLTTGVYEQYF
-	TRBV30	TRBJ1-1	-	TGTGCCTGGAGTCAACAGGGAAGCACTGAAGCTTTCTTT	CAWSQQGSTEAFF
-	TRBV25-1	TRBJ1-2	-	TGTGCCAGCAGTGATCTGCGGATTCCTAACTATGGCTACACCTTC	CASSDLRIPNYGYTF
-	TRBV29-1	TRBJ2-2	-	TGCAGCGGGAGGACTACAATGAACACCGGGGAGCTGTTTTTT	CSGRTTMNTGELFF
few	TRBV11-3	TRBJ2-7	TRBD1	TGTGCCAGCAGCTTAGGACCAGGGGGCGAGCAGTACTTC	CASSLGPGGEQYF
-	TRBV12-3/TRBV12-4	TRBJ2-3	-	TGTGCCAGCAAGGCGGCCACAGATACGCAGTATTTT	CASKAATDTQYF
-	TRBV4-2	TRBJ1-2	-	TGTGCCAGCAGCCCCCAGGCCCAGGAACGAAACTATGGCTACACCTTC	CASSPQAQERNYGYTF
few	TRBV19	TRBJ2-1	-	TGTGCCAGTAGTTACAGGAGCAATGAGCAGTTCTTC	CASSYRSNEQFF
-	TRBV28	TRBJ1-6	-	TGTGCCATCCAGGGGTCGAGTCTAGCCCTCCACTTT	CAIQGSSLALHF
-	TRBV6-1	TRBJ2-7	-	TGTGCCAGCAGTGAAATAGGGAGCGGATTCAACGAGCAGTACTTC	CASSEIGSGFNEQYF
-	TRBV27	TRBJ2-2	TRBD1	TGTGCCAGCAGTTGGACAGGGAACACCGGGGAGCTGTTTTTT	CASSWTGNTGELFF
-	TRBV6-4	TRBJ2-1	TRBD2	TGTGCCAGCAGCCTTATAGCGGGGGGGCTTTATGAGCAGTTCTTC	CASSLIAGGLYEQFF
many	TRBV2	TRBJ1-5	-	TGTGCCAGCAGTGAAACGGGCAATCAGCCCCAGCATTTT	CASSETGNQPQHF
-	TRBV5-1	TRBJ1-4	TRBD1	TGCGCCAGCAGCGGACAGGGAGGCGCTAATGAAAAACTGTTTTTT	CASSGQGGANEKLFF
-	TRBV29-1	TRBJ2-1	TRBD1	TGCAGCGTTCCTATGTGGGACAGCCCTCACAATGAGCAGTTCTTC	CSVPMWDSPHNEQFF
once	TRBV28	TRBJ2-2	-	TGTGCCAGCAGCCAAGAGGCCGGGGAGCTGTTTTTT	CASSQEAGELFF
-	TRBV5-1	TRBJ1-6	TRBD1	TGCGCCAGCGCCGACCCGCCGGGACAGGATAATTCACCCCTCCACTTT	CASADPPGQDNSPLHF
once	TRBV7-9	TRBJ1-2	TRBD1	TGTGCCAGCAGCTCAGGGGACAGGGGAATTAACTATGGCTACACCTTC	CASSSGDRGINYGYTF
-	TRBV6-1	TRBJ1-2	-	TGTGCCAGCAGTGATTACAGGGCCCTTTTAAGGGGCTACACCTTC	CASSDYRALLRGYTF
-	TRBV2	TRBJ2-7	TRBD1	TGTGCCAGCAGTGCAACAGGGGGACGGTTCGAGCAGTACTTC	CASSATGGRFEQYF
few	TRBV18	TRBJ2-2	-	TGTGCCAGCTCACCTATGACCGGGGAGCTGTTTTTT	CASSPMTGELFF
-	TRBV19	TRBJ1-3	-	TGTGCCAGTAGTATTCAAACAGGGAGCGCTGGAAACACCATATATTTT	CASSIQTGSAGNTIYF
once	TRBV25-1	TRBJ2-7	TRBD2	TGTGCCAGCAGCTCAGCGGGGTCCCGGGACGAGCAGTACTTC	CASSSAGSRDEQYF
-	TRBV7-9	TRBJ2-1	TRBD1	TGTGCCAGCAGCGCGACAGGGTACAATGAGCAGTTCTTC	CASSATGYNEQFF
-	TRBV18	TRBJ1-3	-	TGTGCCAGCTCACCAATCGTACAGGGTTCTGGAAACACCATATATTTT	CASSPIVQGSGNTIYF
-	TRBV4-1	TRBJ1-4	TRBD1	TGCGCCAGCAGCCAGGCAGGACAGGGTAGCAAAAAACTGTTTTTT	CASSQAGQGSKKLFF
-	TRBV7-2	TRBJ2-5	TRBD2	TGTGCCAGCAGCTCGGGACTAGCGGGGGGGCCAGAGACCCAGTACTTC	CASSSGLAGGPETQYF
-	TRBV5-1	TRBJ1-5	-	TGCGCCAGCAGCCTAGACCCCGGGGGGAGCAATCAGCCCCAGCATTTT	CASSLDPGGSNQPQHF
-	TRBV29-1	TRBJ2-1	-	TGCAGCGTTCGGGCAGGGAAGACCTACAATGAGCAGTTCTTC	CSVRAGKTYNEQFF
-	TRBV5-1	TRBJ1-4	TRBD1	TGCGCCAGCAGCTTGGAGGGACAGGGAAGGGAAAAACTGTTTTTT	CASSLEGQGREKLFF
-	TRBV6-6	TRBJ2-4	TRBD1	TGTGCCAGCAGAGATGGGACAGGATTAGCCAAAAACATTCAGTACTTC	CASRDGTGLAKNIQYF
-	TRBV30	TRBJ2-7	TRBD2	TGTGCCTGGAGCGGGGGGGCCTACGAGCAGTACTTC	CAWSGGAYEQYF
-	TRBV6-6	TRBJ2-7	TRBD1	TGTGCCAGCAGTTACGAAAGGGGGCGCATACTATACGAGCAGTACTTC	CASSYERGRILYEQYF
-	TRBV2	TRBJ2-2	-	TGTGCCAGCAGTGAAGTGTTCCAATTCACCGGGGAGCTGTTTTTT	CASSEVFQFTGELFF
-	TRBV5-1	TRBJ1-1	-	TGCGCCAGCAGCGCCGTCGGGGGAGGCACTGAAGCTTTCTTT	CASSAVGGGTEAFF